This T cell receptor (beta chain) was sequenced in a study of OX40 agonist ivuxolimab in advanced cancers. Germline-derived CDR1 and CDR2 are SGHDN and FVKESK. The CDR3 loop spans 20 amino acids. Trimming took 4 bases from V and 0 from J; bases not matched to a gene: 13. TCRdb's table, derived via immunoSEQ multiplex PCR, lists solely in-frame clones and lacks some. The table lists roughly 130,000 clones, over 85% of them singletons. Sequenced material: CD4+ or CD8+ T cells sorted from blood, taken in a trial of the OX40 agonist ivuxolimab. The chain joins TRBV14 to TRBJ2-6, with 9 bases identical to TRBD2. The receptor was derived from an adult with an advanced solid tumor such as melanoma, head and neck, liver or kidney cancer. The CDR3 DNA reads TGTGCCAGCAGCCCTCCCCGGGGCGGGAGGGGATCCTCTGGGGCCAACGTCCTGACTTTC. Translated, it gives CASSPPRGGRGSSGANVLTF.